This T cell receptor beta chain was sequenced for a study of blood T cell repertoires in COVID-19. The table came from immunoSEQ multiplex PCR; TCRdb's copy has only in-frame clones and leaves some out. In the table there are roughly 250,000 clones, 75% to 90% of which are singletons. Germline CDR1 is MNHEY and CDR2 is SMNVEV (reference sequence). With 6 bases removed from V and 5 bases from J, the gap between germline ends came to 13 bases. The CDR3 sequence is 13 residues long. The sample consisted of PBMCs or T cells enriched from blood (not recorded which). This receptor was identified in a woman aged 25-40 years with acute COVID-19. The gene calls are TRBV27 and TRBJ1-1; D is possibly TRBD1 (6 bases). Written as DNA, the CDR3 is TGTGCCAGCAGGAACAGGGAGAGGACTGAAGCTTTCTTT. This gives the protein CASRNRERTEAFF.